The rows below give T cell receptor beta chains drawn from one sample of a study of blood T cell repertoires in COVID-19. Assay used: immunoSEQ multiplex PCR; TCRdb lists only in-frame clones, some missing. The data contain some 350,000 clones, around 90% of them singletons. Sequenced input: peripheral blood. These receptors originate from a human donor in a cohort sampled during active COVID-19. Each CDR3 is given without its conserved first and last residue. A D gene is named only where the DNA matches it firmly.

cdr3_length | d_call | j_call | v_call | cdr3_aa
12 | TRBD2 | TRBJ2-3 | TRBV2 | ASSRDYNTDTQY
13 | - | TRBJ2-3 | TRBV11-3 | ASSPHQGLTDTQY
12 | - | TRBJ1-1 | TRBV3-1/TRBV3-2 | ASSHVSRGTEAF
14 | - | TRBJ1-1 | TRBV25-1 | ASSEQGGFSNTEAF
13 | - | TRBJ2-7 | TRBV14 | ASSQWKGKGYEQY
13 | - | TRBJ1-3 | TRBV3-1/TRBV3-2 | ASSGVHNPGNTIY
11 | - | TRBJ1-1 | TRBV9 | ASSGSENTEAF
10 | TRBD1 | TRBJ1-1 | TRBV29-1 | SARQGDTEAF
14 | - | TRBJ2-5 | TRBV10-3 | AISESVWGVQETQY
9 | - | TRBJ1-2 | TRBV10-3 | AISELYGYT
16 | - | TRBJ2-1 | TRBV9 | ASSVAPPLAQAYNEQF
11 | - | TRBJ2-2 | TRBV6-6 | ASSPIVAGELF
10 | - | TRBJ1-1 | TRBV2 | ASNFADTEAF
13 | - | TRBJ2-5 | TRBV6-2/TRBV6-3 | ASSYWPGSGETQY
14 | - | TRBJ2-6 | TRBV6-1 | ASSGGRVDGANVLT
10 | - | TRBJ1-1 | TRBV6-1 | ASSEAGGEAF
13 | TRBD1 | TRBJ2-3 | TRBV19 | ASTGTGARSDTQY
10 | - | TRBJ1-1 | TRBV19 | ASRGGLTEAF
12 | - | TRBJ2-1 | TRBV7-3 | ASSLMGDSNEQF
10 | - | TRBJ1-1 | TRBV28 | ASSLLNTEAF
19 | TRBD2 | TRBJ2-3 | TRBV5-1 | ASSRFAISGGNSATTDTQY
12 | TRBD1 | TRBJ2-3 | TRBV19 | ASIPHQGADTQY
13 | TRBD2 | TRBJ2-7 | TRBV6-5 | ASSRGVATVYEQY
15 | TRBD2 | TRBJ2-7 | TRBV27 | ASSGGLAGGIYYEQY
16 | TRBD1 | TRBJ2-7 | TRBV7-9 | ASSPRFTGQVVLYEQY
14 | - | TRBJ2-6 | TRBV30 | AWRGVGWPGANVLT
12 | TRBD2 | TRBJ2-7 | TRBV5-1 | ASSLLGGTYEQY
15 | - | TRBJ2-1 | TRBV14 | ASSPRGPGSSYNEQF
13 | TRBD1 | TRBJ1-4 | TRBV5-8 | ASSLGTALLEKLF
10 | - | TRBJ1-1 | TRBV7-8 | ASSWGRGRAF
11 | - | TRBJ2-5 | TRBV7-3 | ASSLYSRETQY
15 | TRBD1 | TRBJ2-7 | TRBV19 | ASSIASLGTANYEQY
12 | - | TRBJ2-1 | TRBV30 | AWSSHRAYNEQF
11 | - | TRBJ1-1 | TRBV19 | ASRHDRNTEAF
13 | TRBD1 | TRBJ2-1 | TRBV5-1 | ASSPPDRVKNEQF
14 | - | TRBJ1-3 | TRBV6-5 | ASSYSGSFSGNTIY
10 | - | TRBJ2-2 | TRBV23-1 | ASSVNTGELF
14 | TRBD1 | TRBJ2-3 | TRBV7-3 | ASSLTGGTGTDTQY
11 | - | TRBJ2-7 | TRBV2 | ASSPSDPGEQY